Shown below are 22 T cell receptor beta chains from a single sample sequenced in a study of shared clonotypes between healthy human individuals (dated by TCRdb to the early 2020s). Library construction relied on the immunoSEQ multiplex PCR assay. TCRdb provides this immuneACCESS table in a form limited to in-frame rearrangements. Some clones are lacking; in checked studies, under half of them reflect an unresolved V gene, and why the rest are absent is not known. Counted in this sample were around 1.9 million clones; 85% to 95% of them appeared once. The top ten constitute 1.5% to 2% of the sample. CD8 naive samples consisted of CD45RO-negative cells that were positively selected for CCR7, yielding a CD45RA+CCR7+ population without TemRA cells. Sequenced material: naive CD8+ T cells from PBMCs. The cell subset or site label, read with the paper, signifies: CD45RA+CCR7+. The source is a man between 18 and 29 years old in good health. Some clones in this sample may be carry-over from other donors' samples.

This clone is a singleton in its sample. The junction departs from the called germline gene at one end, perhaps through a read error. This chain uses TRBV6-5 with TRBJ2-1, with D perhaps matching TRBD1 (5 bases). The CDR3 runs 15 residues. Germline CDR1 and CDR2: MNHEY and SVGAGI. CDR3 sequence: CASSYSTGAYSEQFF. The CDR3 DNA reads TGTGCCAGCAGTTACTCGACTGGGGCCTACAGTGAGCAGTTCTTC.

There are a few counts of this clone. The CDR3 loop reads CASSPREAGREKLFF. The CDR3 nucleotides are TGTGCCAGTAGTCCGCGGGAGGCAGGGAGGGAAAAACTGTTTTTT. J is TRBJ1-4 and V is TRBV19; TRBD1 is a possible D gene (5 bases). The CDR3 extends over 15 amino acids. Germline V gene data show CDR1 as LNHDA and CDR2 as SQIVND (reference sequence). The germline V and J ends were trimmed by 5 bases and 8 bases, with 18 bases remaining between them.

The chain couples TRBV2 to TRBJ2-1; TRBD1 might be the D (7 bases). The CDR3 consists of 17 residues. The germline V gene has CDR1 SNHLY and CDR2 FYNNEI. Trimming removed 6 bases from V and 6 bases from J, with 24 bases in between. The CDR3 bases are TGTGCCAGCAGCCACCAGGGCGGGACAGCAAATACCAATGAGCAGTTCTTC. Translating it yields CASSHQGGTANTNEQFF.

CDR3 bases: TGCGCCAGCAGCCCGGCCGGGACAGGGGGCTACGAGCAGTACTTC. The encoded protein is CASSPAGTGGYEQYF. V and J are TRBV5-1 and TRBJ2-7; TRBD1 agrees at 11 bases. There are 15 residues in the CDR3. Germline V lookup: CDR1 SGHRS, CDR2 YFSETQ. With 4 bases clipped from V and 3 bases from J, the junction kept 6 bases outside the gene matches. Drawing the rest from reference TRBV5-1 and TRBJ2-7, the complete variable domain is KAGVTQTPRYLIKTRGQQVTLSCSPISGHRSVSWYQQTPGQGLQFLFEYFSETQRNKGNFPGRFSGRQFSNSRSEMNVSTLELGDSALYLCASSPAGTGGYEQYFGPGTRLTVT.

The rearrangement uses TRBV27 and TRBJ1-1; D is undetermined. Looked up from germline, CDR1 is MNHEY and CDR2 is SMNVEV (reference sequence). Trimming removed 6 bases at V and 1 base at J, with 15 bases between. This CDR3 is built from 15 residues. In DNA, the CDR3 is TGTGCCAGCAGCCCTATCCCCTCTAGGAACACTGAAGCTTTCTTT. The encoded protein is CASSPIPSRNTEAFF.

The chain has TRBV2 and TRBJ2-3, with 8 bases identical to TRBD2. The CDR3 has 11 amino acids. V was pared by 2 bases and J by 14 bases, with 3 bases of the junction left unmatched. The germline V gene encodes CDR1 SNHLY and CDR2 FYNNEI. In DNA, the CDR3 is TGTGCCAGCAGTGAACGGGGGGGAAGGTATTTT. It translates to CASSERGGRYF.

The V and J genes are TRBV4-1 and TRBJ2-3; 8 positions match TRBD2. The CDR3 has 15 amino acids. V dropped 6 bases and J dropped 5; count of bases not matched to a gene: 10. Germline assignment: CDR1 MGHRA and CDR2 YSYEKL. The CDR3, as DNA: TGCGCCAGCAGGACCGACGGGGGGGTTAGAGATACGCAGTATTTT. It is translated as CASRTDGGVRDTQYF.

The V gene is TRBV10-3, the J gene TRBJ2-5, with TRBD2 as a possible D gene (5 bases). The CDR3 length is 13 residues. Germline V gene data show CDR1 as ENHRY and CDR2 as SYGVKD. V lost 6 bases to trimming and J lost 2 bases, with 10 bases between them. CDR3 coding DNA: TGTGCCATCAGATTGACTACGCAAGAGACCCAGTACTTC. This gives the protein CAIRLTTQETQYF.

This clone was observed once. The rearrangement uses TRBV9 and TRBJ2-5; unclear D gene. With 4 bases removed from V and 7 bases from J, the gap between germline ends came to 17 bases. The CDR3 totals 14 residues. CDR1 and CDR2 from the germline V gene are SGDLS and YYNGEE. The CDR3 DNA sequence: TGTGCCAGCAGCCCGGAACCTTTAATCGGGACCCAGTACTTC. Translation gives CASSPEPLIGTQYF.

The chain carries TRBV7-6 and TRBJ1-5; D not certain. The CDR3 loop spans 14 amino acids. Trimming pared 2 bases from V and 3 bases from J, leaving 8 bases between. CDR1 is SGHVS, CDR2 FNYEAQ, per germline. The CDR3 reads CASSLWPINQPQHF. CDR3 coding DNA: TGTGCCAGCAGCTTATGGCCTATCAATCAGCCCCAGCATTTT.

This chain connects TRBV7-2 to TRBJ2-7, with 12 nucleotides matching TRBD2. The V and J ends lost 3 bases and 0 bases, in that order; junction bases with no gene match: 9. The V gene's germline CDR1 is SGHTA and CDR2 FQGNSA. This CDR3 is built from 18 residues. The CDR3 loop is CASSFAGGLAGVSYEQYF. The CDR3 DNA follows: TGTGCCAGCAGCTTCGCGGGGGGACTAGCGGGTGTCTCCTACGAGCAGTACTTC.

The V and J genes are TRBV9 and TRBJ2-5; D tentatively fits TRBD1 or TRBD2 (7 bases each). The CDR3 has 15 amino acids. Trimming removed 3 bases at V and 8 bases at J, with 20 bases between. The germline V gene encodes CDR1 SGDLS and CDR2 YYNGEE. Here the CDR3 reads CASSAPGGDSHTQYF. Here the CDR3 DNA reads TGTGCCAGCAGCGCCCCAGGGGGGGACTCCCACACCCAGTACTTC.

The genes are TRBV25-1 and TRBJ2-1; D not certain. The CDR3 contains 15 residues. Looked up from germline, CDR1 is MGHDK and CDR2 is SYGVNS. V was cut by 3 bases and J by 2 bases, with 11 bases left in between. Written as DNA, the CDR3 is TGTGCCAGCAGTGATTCTGCACTTACCTACAATGAGCAGTTCTTC. Its translation: CASSDSALTYNEQFF.

This clone came up once. The V call is TRBV5-4, the J call TRBJ2-2; a weak D match, TRBD2 (6 bases). The CDR3 is made up of 14 amino acids. Trimming left V 7 bases short and J 5 bases short, with 15 bases between. CDR1 is SGHNT and CDR2 is YYREEE in the germline V gene (reference sequence). CDR3 sequence (DNA): TGTGCCAGCGGGCGGAGAGGGAGGACCGGGGAGCTGTTTTTT. This encodes CASGRRGRTGELFF.

The genes are TRBV19 and TRBJ2-1, with 12 bases lining up with TRBD2. Germline CDR1 and CDR2: LNHDA and SQIVND (reference sequence). This CDR3 region has 14 residues. Trimming at V came to 9 bases and at J to 6 bases, leaving 6 bases not matched to a gene. The CDR3 spells CASTSGRWANEQFF. In DNA form, the CDR3 reads TGTGCCAGCACTAGCGGGAGGTGGGCCAATGAGCAGTTCTTC.

The genes are TRBV29-1 and TRBJ2-7, with 12 bases aligning to TRBD1. J lost 0 bases, V lost 5 bases, and 2 bases had no gene match. The CDR3 has 14 amino acids. Germline CDR1 reads SQVTM; CDR2 reads ANQGSEA. DNA for the CDR3: TGCAGCGTTCCGGGACAGGGGGCCTCCTACGAGCAGTACTTC. The encoded protein is CSVPGQGASYEQYF.

V is TRBV7-9 and J is TRBJ2-7; 9 nucleotides agree with TRBD1. Germline CDR1 reads SEHNR; CDR2 reads FQNEAQ (reference sequence). Trimming removed 4 bases from V and 6 bases from J; junction bases left unmatched: 7. The CDR3 length is 14 residues. The CDR3 coding sequence is TGTGCCAGCAGCTCCAGACAGGGGGTAGGCGAGCAGTACTTC. It yields the protein CASSSRQGVGEQYF.

DNA of the CDR3: TGTGCCAGCAGGGCGTGGGCTCTAGCCAAAAACATTCAGTACTTC. Translating gives CASRAWALAKNIQYF. The rearrangement uses TRBV27 and TRBJ2-4; no clear D. Trimming removed 6 bases at V and 0 bases at J, with 12 bases between. This CDR3 has 15 amino acids. Per germline, CDR1 MNHEY and CDR2 SMNVEV (reference sequence).

Points on this clone: The same CDR3 can be traced to other DNA sequences in this sample. This chain links TRBV5-1 with TRBJ2-7; D gene unclear. The CDR3 runs to 11 residues. Between the trimmed V and J ends, which lost 4 bases and 2 bases, there was a span of 4 bases. Germline V CDR1 and CDR2: SGHRS, YFSETQ. CDR3 sequence: CASSTTYEQYF. CDR3 coding DNA: TGCGCCAGCAGCACTACCTACGAGCAGTACTTC. Drawing the rest from reference TRBV5-1 and TRBJ2-7, the complete variable domain is KAGVTQTPRYLIKTRGQQVTLSCSPISGHRSVSWYQQTPGQGLQFLFEYFSETQRNKGNFPGRFSGRQFSNSRSEMNVSTLELGDSALYLCASSTTYEQYFGPGTRLTVT.

The chain carries TRBV13 and TRBJ1-4; tentative D call: TRBD1 (5 bases). V lost 5 bases, J lost 2 bases, and 9 bases lay in between. CDR1 is PRHDT and CDR2 is FYEKMQ in the germline V gene (reference sequence). The CDR3 contains 14 residues. Here the CDR3 reads CASSRTLTNEKLFF. The CDR3 nucleotides read TGTGCCAGCAGCCGGACATTGACTAATGAAAAACTGTTTTTT.

This clone appeared once. The chain carries TRBV9 and TRBJ2-1; D uncertain. The germline gives CDR1 SGDLS, CDR2 YYNGEE. Trimming cost V 0 bases and J 10 bases, with 11 bases left between them. CDR3 length equals 13 residues. The chain's CDR3 is CASSVGSGWEQFF. In DNA form, the CDR3 reads TGTGCCAGCAGCGTAGGGTCAGGTTGGGAGCAGTTCTTC.

Turning to this clone: Other DNA sequences in the same sample also yield this CDR3. CDR3 amino acids: CASSLGLNQPQHF. The CDR3 DNA sequence: TGTGCCAGCAGCTTAGGACTCAATCAGCCCCAGCATTTT. This sequence joins TRBV7-8 and TRBJ1-5; D unresolved. Trimming stripped 1 base from V and 3 bases from J, with 4 bases between. Germline V gene lookup returns CDR1 SGHVS and CDR2 FQNEAQ. This CDR3 spans 13 amino acids.